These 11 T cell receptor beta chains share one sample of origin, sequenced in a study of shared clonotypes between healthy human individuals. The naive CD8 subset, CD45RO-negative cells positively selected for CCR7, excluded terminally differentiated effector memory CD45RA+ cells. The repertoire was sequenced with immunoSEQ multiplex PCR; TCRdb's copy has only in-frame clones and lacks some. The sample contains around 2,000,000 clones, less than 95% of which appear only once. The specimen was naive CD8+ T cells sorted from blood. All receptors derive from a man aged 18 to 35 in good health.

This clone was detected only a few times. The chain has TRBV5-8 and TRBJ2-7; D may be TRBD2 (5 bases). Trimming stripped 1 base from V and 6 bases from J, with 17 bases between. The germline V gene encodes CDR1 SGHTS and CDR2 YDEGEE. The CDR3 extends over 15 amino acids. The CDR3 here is CASSLLLDSQREQYF. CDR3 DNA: TGTGCCAGCAGCTTGCTGCTGGACTCCCAACGCGAGCAGTACTTC.

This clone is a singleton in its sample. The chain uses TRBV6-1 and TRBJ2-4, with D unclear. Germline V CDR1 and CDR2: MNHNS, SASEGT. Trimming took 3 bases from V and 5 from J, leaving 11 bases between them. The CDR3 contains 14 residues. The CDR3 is CASSDVRSQNIQYF. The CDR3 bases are TGTGCCAGCAGTGATGTCCGGTCCCAAAACATTCAGTACTTC.

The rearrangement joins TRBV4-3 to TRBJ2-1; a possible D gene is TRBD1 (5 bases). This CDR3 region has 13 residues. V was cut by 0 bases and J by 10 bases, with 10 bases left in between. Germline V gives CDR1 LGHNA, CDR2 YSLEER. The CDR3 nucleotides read TGCGCCAGCAGCCAAGAAAAGGGGTGGGAGCAGTTCTTC. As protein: CASSQEKGWEQFF.

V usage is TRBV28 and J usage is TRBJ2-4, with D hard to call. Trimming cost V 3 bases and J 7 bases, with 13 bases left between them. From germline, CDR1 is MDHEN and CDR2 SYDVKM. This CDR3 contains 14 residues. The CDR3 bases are TGTGCCAGCAGTTTTGGCCTGGGCTCGAACATTCAGTACTTC. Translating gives CASSFGLGSNIQYF.

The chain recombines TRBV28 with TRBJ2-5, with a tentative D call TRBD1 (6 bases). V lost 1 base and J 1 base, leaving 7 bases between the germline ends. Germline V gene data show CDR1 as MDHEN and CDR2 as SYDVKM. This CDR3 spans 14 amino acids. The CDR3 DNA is TGTGCCAGCAGTTTATTGACAGGCCAAGAGACCCAGTACTTC. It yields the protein CASSLLTGQETQYF.

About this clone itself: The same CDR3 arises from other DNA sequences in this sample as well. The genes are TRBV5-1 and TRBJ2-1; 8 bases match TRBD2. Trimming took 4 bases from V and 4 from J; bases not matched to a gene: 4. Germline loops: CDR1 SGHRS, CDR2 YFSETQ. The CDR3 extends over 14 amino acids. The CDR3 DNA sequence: TGCGCCAGCAGCCTAGCTAGCGGGTACAATGAGCAGTTCTTC. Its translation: CASSLASGYNEQFF.

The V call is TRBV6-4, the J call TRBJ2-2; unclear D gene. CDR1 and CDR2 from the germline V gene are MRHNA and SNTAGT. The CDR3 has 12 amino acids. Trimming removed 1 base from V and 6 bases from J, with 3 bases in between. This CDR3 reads CASSDLAGELFF. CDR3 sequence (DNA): TGTGCCAGCAGTGACTTGGCCGGGGAGCTGTTTTTT.

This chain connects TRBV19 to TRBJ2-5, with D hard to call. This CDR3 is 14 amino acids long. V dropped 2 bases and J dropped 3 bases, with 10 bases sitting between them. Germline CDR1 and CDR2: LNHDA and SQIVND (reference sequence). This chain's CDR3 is CASSIIGLEETQYF. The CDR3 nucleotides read TGTGCCAGTAGTATAATAGGTCTAGAAGAGACCCAGTACTTC.

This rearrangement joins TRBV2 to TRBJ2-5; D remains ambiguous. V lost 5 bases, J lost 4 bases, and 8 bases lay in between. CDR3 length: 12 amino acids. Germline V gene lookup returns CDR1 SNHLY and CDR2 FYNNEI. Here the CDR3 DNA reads TGTGCCAGCAGTCTAAGTGCAGAGACCCAGTACTTC. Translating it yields CASSLSAETQYF.

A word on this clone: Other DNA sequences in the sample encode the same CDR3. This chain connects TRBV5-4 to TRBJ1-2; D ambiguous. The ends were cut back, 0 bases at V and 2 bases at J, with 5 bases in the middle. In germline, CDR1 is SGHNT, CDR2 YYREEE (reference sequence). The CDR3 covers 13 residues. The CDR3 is CASSLGGNYGYTF. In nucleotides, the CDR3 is TGTGCCAGCAGCTTGGGGGGAAACTATGGCTACACCTTC. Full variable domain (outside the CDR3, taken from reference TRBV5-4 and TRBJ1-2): ETGVTQSPTHLIKTRGQQVTLRCSSQSGHNTVSWYQQALGQGPQFIFQYYREEENGRGNFPPRFSGLQFPNYSSELNVNALELDDSALYLCASSLGGNYGYTFGSGTRLTVV.

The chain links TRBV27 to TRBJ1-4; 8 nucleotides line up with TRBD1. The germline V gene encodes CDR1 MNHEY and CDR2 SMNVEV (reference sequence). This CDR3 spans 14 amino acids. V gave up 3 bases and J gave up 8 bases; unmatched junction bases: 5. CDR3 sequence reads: CASSLGQASEKLFF. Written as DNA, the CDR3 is TGTGCCAGCAGTTTGGGACAGGCCTCCGAAAAACTGTTTTTT.